The T cell receptor (beta chain) under discussion was sequenced for a study of OX40 agonist ivuxolimab in advanced cancers. Study as a whole: The patients' treatment was ivuxolimab, an agonistic anti-OX40 (CD134) antibody.

The assay was immunoSEQ multiplex PCR, and TCRdb's table has in-frame clones only and misses some. The table has 98,000 or so clones, roughly nine tenths seen once; the top ten hold about 0.3%. The CDR3 runs to 15 residues. Germline V CDR1 and CDR2: SGHAT, FQNNGV. V shed 2 bases and J 7 bases; nucleotides not matched to a gene: 7. Material: CD4+ or CD8+ T cells sorted from blood, obtained in a trial of the OX40 agonist ivuxolimab. This TCR was sampled from an adult with an advanced solid tumor such as melanoma, head and neck, liver or kidney cancer. The chain recombines TRBV11-2 with TRBJ2-1; 8 positions agree with TRBD1. The CDR3 is CASSLRTGPRNEQFF. In nucleotides, the CDR3 is TGTGCCAGCAGCTTACGGACAGGGCCCCGGAATGAGCAGTTCTTC. Together with reference TRBV11-2 and TRBJ2-1, the CDR3 gives the full variable domain: EAGVAQSPRYKIIEKRQSVAFWCNPISGHATLYWYQQILGQGPKLLIQFQNNGVVDDSQLPKDRFSAERLKGVDSTLKIQPAKLEDSAVYLCASSLRTGPRNEQFFGPGTRLTVL.